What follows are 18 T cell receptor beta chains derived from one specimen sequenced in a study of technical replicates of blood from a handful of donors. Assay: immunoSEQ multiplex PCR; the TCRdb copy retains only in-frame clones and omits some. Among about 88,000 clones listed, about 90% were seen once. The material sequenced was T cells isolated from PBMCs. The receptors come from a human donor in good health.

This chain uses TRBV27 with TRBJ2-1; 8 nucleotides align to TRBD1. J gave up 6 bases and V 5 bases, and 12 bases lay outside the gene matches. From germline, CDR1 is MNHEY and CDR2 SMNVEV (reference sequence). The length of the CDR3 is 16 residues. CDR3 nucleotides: TGTGCCAGCAGTCCCCCCCGCCGGGACAGGATCAATGAGCAGTTCTTC. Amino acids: CASSPPRRDRINEQFF.

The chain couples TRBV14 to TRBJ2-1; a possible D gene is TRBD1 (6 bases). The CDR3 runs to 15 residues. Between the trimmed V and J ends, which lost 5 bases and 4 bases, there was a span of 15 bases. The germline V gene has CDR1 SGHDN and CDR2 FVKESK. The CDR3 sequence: CASSKFRGSYNEQFF. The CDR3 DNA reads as TGTGCCAGCAGCAAGTTCAGGGGATCGTACAATGAGCAGTTCTTC.

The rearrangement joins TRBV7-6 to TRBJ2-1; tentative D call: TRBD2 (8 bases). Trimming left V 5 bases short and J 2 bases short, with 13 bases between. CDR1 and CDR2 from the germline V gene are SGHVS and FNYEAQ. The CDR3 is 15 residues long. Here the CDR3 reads CASSREGTAYNEQFF. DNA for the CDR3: TGTGCCAGCAGCCGGGAGGGGACAGCCTACAATGAGCAGTTCTTC.

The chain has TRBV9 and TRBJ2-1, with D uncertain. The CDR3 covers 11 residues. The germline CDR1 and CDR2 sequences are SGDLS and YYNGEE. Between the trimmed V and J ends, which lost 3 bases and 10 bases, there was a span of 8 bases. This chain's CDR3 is CASSELDEQFF. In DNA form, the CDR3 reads TGTGCCAGCAGCGAGCTAGACGAGCAGTTCTTC.

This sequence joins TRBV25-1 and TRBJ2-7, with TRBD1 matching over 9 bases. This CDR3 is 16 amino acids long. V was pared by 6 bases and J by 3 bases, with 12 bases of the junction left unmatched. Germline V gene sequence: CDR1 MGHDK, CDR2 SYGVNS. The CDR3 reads CASRSHLGTGYYEQYF. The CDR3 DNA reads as TGTGCCAGCAGATCACATTTGGGGACAGGGTACTACGAGCAGTACTTC.

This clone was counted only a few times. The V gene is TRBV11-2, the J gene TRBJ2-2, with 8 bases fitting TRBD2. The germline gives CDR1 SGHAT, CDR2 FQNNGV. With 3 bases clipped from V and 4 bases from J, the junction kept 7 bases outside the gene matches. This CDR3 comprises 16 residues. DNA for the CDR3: TGTGCCAGCAGCTTGGACGGGGGGGTTCTCACCGGGGAGCTGTTTTTT. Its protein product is CASSLDGGVLTGELFF.

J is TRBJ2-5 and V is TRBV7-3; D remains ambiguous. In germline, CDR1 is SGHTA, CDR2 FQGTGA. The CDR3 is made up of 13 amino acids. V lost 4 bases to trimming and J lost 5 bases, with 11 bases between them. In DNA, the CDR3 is TGTGCCAGCAGCTCGTCACCGCGGGAGACCCAGTACTTC. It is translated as CASSSSPRETQYF.

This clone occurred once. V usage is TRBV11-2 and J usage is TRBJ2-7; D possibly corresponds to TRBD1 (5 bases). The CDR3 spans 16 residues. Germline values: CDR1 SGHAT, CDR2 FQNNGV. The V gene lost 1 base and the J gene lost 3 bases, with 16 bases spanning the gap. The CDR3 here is CASSLGVGQGLYEQYF. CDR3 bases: TGTGCCAGCAGCTTAGGGGTCGGTCAGGGCCTCTACGAGCAGTACTTC.

CDR3 sequence: CASSIIGQRYNEQFF. The CDR3 DNA follows: TGTGCCAGTAGTATTATCGGACAGCGATACAATGAGCAGTTCTTC. The chain carries TRBV19 and TRBJ2-1; tentatively, D is TRBD1 (6 bases). This CDR3 has 15 amino acids. Germline values: CDR1 LNHDA, CDR2 SQIVND (reference sequence). V was cut by 3 bases and J by 4 bases, with 13 bases left in between.

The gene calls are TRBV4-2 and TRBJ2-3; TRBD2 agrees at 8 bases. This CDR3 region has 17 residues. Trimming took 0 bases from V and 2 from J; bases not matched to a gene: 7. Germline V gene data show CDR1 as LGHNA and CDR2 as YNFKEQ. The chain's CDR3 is CASSQDPSGGTTDTQYF. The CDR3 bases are TGTGCCAGCAGCCAAGACCCCAGCGGGGGAACCACAGATACGCAGTATTTT.

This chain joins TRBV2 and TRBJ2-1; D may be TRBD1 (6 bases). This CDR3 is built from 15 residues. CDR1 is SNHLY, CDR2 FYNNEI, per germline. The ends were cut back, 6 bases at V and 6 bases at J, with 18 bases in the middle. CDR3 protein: CASRKPGQHSNEQFF. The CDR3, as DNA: TGTGCCAGCAGGAAACCGGGACAACATTCCAATGAGCAGTTCTTC.

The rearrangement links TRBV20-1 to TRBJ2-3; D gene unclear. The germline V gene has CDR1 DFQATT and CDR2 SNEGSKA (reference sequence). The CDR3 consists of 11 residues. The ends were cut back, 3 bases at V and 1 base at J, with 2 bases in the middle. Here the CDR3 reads CSASGTDTQYF. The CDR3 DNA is TGCAGTGCTAGCGGCACAGATACGCAGTATTTT.

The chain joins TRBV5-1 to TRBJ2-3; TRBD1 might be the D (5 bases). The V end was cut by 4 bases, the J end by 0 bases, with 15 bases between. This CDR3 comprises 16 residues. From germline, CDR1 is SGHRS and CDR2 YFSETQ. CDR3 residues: CASSLNPRASTDTQYF. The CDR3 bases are TGCGCCAGCAGCCTCAATCCCAGGGCTAGCACAGATACGCAGTATTTT.

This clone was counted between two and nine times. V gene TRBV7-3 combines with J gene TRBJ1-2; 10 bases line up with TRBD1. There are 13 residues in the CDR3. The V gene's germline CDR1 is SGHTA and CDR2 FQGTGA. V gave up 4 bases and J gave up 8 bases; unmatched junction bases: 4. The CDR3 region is CASSSGQGHGYTF. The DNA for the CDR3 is TGTGCCAGCAGCTCGGGACAGGGGCACGGCTACACCTTC.

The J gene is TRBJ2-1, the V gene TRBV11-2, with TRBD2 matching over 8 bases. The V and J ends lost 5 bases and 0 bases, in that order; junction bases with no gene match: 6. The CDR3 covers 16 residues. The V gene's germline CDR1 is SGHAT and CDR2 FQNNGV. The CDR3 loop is CASSPSGSISYNEQFF. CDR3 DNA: TGTGCCAGCAGCCCGAGCGGGAGCATCTCCTACAATGAGCAGTTCTTC.

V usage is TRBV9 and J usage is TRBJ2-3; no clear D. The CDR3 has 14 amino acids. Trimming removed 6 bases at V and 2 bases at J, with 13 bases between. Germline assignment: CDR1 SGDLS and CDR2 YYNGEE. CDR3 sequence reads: CASKNSLSTDTQYF. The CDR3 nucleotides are TGTGCCAGCAAGAACAGCCTATCCACAGATACGCAGTATTTT.

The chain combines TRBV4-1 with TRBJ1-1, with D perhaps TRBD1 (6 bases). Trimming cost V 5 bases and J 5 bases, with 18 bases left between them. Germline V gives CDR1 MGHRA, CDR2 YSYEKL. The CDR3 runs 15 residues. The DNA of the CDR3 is TGCGCCAGCAGCTCCCTCCAGGGGACGTATACTGAAGCTTTCTTT. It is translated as CASSSLQGTYTEAFF.

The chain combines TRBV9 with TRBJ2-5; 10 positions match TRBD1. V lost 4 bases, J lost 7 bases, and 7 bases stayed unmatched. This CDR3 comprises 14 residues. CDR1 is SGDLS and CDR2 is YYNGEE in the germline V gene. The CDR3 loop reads CASSSRDRGGTQYF. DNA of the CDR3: TGTGCCAGCAGCTCCCGGGACAGGGGTGGGACCCAGTACTTC. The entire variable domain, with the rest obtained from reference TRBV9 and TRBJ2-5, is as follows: DSGVTQTPKHLITATGQRVTLRCSPRSGDLSVYWYQQSLDQGLQFLIQYYNGEERAKGNILERFSAQQFPDLHSELNLSSLELGDSALYFCASSSRDRGGTQYFGPGTRLLVL.